Described below is a single T cell receptor (beta chain) sequence and its context. What this receptor recognizes is not known. No per-base quality is available; no much larger clone lies one base away. The sample comes from a study of T cell responses to AZD1222 COVID-19 vaccine (dated by TCRdb to the early 2020s). A note on the overall study: Because spike-specific TCR depth and breadth did not differ between the two schedules, AZD1222 recipients who got a second dose at roughly 4 weeks were pooled with those who got a second dose at roughly 12 weeks. A total of more than 230 trial participants underwent TCR sequencing, of whom 207 received two doses of AZD1222 and about 26 received two doses of the MenACWY control vaccine. Trial participants were enrolled into age subgroups of 18-55, 56-69 and 70-plus years, which contained roughly 150, 30 and 60 TCR-sequenced participants, respectively. What the work shows at the level of the full study, not this receptor alone: The 56-69-year group was small, and its depth increase did not reach significance, likely because of low power. Reportedly, close to half of the unique spike-specific TCRs recognized epitopes lying outside the regions that are mutated in the B.1.351 and B.1.1.7 variants. Participants were mostly white British and included more females than males, and it was suggested by the authors that clonal diversity may have been underestimated. Conclusions about previously exposed vaccinees were limited because only a handful of AZD1222 recipients were SARS-CoV-2 seropositive at baseline. The whole spike protein was spanned by vaccine-associated CD4 TCRs, and dominant responses were seen in regions 160-218 and 743-854. After two AZD1222 doses, both the breadth and the depth of spike-specific TCRs were significantly higher than at day 0 and than in MenACWY recipients. No day 14 peak-response samples were available, so repertoires were characterized only after the peak T cell response.

In the paper's terms, the time point label means: baseline before first vaccination. Vaccinee samples were obtained from the UK trials COV001 and COV002, which included a single-blind randomized controlled phase 2/3 trial of AZD1222 (ChAdOx1 nCoV-19) in healthy adults. For TCRbeta chain sequencing, PBMC samples from trial participants were taken at day 0 and at day 28 after the second dose. The CDR3 regions of human TCRbeta chains were subjected to immunosequencing. The paper's data handling went like this. TCRs in the repertoires were matched against a reference library of SARS-CoV-2-specific TCRs that had been generated with the MIRA antigen-specificity platform. Breadth meant the fraction of unique TCRs that were SARS-CoV-2-associated, whereas depth meant the fraction of total T cells that were SARS-CoV-2-associated. Using the MIRA data, every spike-specific TCR was mapped to the spike region that the TCR reacted to and assigned to either a CD4 or a CD8 class. Log10-transformed breadth and depth values were compared by one-way ANOVA with Sidak's multiple comparisons tests. TCRdb limited this immuneACCESS table to in-frame rearrangements with V and J called. A share of clones is missing; checked studies link under half to unresolved V genes, and the rest is unexplained. That table gives V, J and clone size, and the DNA gave D and trimming. The sample has over 85,000 clones on record, about 87% of them singletons. About 1.6% of the sample belongs to the ten largest clones.

Sequenced here: peripheral blood, sampled on day 0 of AZD1222 vaccination. This TCR came from an adult in good health.

The sequenced DNA: TGTGCCAGCACCCCGTCCGGGCAGATCTCCTACGAGCAGTACTTC. It encodes CASTPSGQISYEQYF. The rearrangement combines TRBV28 with TRBJ2-7, with an unclear D gene assignment. Reading from cysteine to phenylalanine, the CDR3 counts 15 amino acids. Kept here is only the CDR3 DNA, which spans 45 bases and is read in frame from base 1. Trimming at the junction amounts to 7 bases on V and 0 bases on J, and the germline ends lie 16 bases apart. The germline V gene provides CDR1 MDHEN and CDR2 SYDVKM.